A selection of T cell receptor beta chains follows, all from one sample in a study of OX40 agonist ivuxolimab in advanced cancers. Produced via immunoSEQ multiplex PCR; TCRdb's table is partial and in-frame only. Found here are around 62,000 clones, more than 65% of them singletons; the top ten hold approximately 1.5%. Sequenced material: CD4+ or CD8+ T cells sorted from blood, taken in a trial of the OX40 agonist ivuxolimab. The receptors shown here come from an adult with an advanced solid tumor such as melanoma, head and neck, liver or kidney cancer. CDR3s include the opening cysteine and the closing phenylalanine or tryptophan. D genes are given only for firm matches. Rows give clone size only sometimes, using once, few, many, or a class for an expanded clone.

once	TRBV6-5	TRBJ1-4	-	CASSIPGPNEKLFF	TGTGCCAGCAGTATCCCGGGCCCGAATGAAAAACTGTTTTTT
-	TRBV29-1	TRBJ2-5	-	CSSTRFGGPSGAETQYF	TGCAGCTCTACACGTTTTGGGGGACCCTCAGGAGCGGAGACCCAGTACTTC
-	TRBV27	TRBJ2-1	-	CASSQDSYDYNEQFF	TGTGCCAGCAGCCAGGACTCTTATGACTACAATGAGCAGTTCTTC
-	TRBV7-2	TRBJ1-1	TRBD1	CASSLSGQGTEAFF	TGTGCCAGCAGCTTATCCGGACAGGGCACTGAAGCTTTCTTT
many	TRBV29-1	TRBJ2-3	TRBD2	CSVEGGSSTDTQYF	TGCAGCGTTGAAGGCGGGAGCAGCACAGATACGCAGTATTTT
-	TRBV28	TRBJ2-7	TRBD1	CASSLPGQGTSYEQYF	TGTGCCAGCAGTTTACCCGGACAGGGGACTTCCTACGAGCAGTACTTC
-	TRBV7-9	TRBJ2-5	-	CASSLVSDQETQYF	TGTGCCAGCAGCTTAGTAAGCGATCAAGAGACCCAGTACTTC
-	TRBV4-3	TRBJ1-4	-	CASSQDIIRVDEKLFF	TGCGCCAGCAGCCAAGACATAATCAGGGTCGATGAAAAACTGTTTTTT
-	TRBV28	TRBJ2-4	-	CATTSGINIQYF	TGTGCCACCACCTCCGGCATAAACATTCAGTACTTC
-	TRBV19	TRBJ1-2	TRBD1	CASSPRPLGTGDNYGYTF	TGTGCCAGTAGCCCGCGCCCTTTGGGGACAGGGGACAACTATGGCTACACCTTC
once	TRBV7-2	TRBJ2-1	TRBD2	CASGLAGSSYNEQFF	TGTGCCAGCGGATTAGCGGGAAGCTCCTACAATGAGCAGTTCTTC
-	TRBV28	TRBJ2-7	TRBD2	CASRLAGGGDEQYF	TGTGCCAGCAGACTAGCGGGAGGCGGGGACGAGCAGTACTTC
few	TRBV7-2	TRBJ2-3	-	CASSSRGLAALNTQYF	TGTGCCAGCAGTTCGAGGGGTTTAGCTGCCTTAAATACGCAGTATTTT
-	TRBV19	TRBJ1-1	-	CASSIQGGGEAFF	TGTGCCAGTAGTATCCAAGGGGGTGGTGAAGCTTTCTTT
once	TRBV6-5	TRBJ2-4	-	CASSLGGRRQKNIQYF	TGTGCCAGCAGTTTGGGTGGCAGGCGTCAAAAAAACATTCAGTACTTC
-	TRBV27	TRBJ2-1	TRBD1	CASKRTGYRDEQFF	TGTGCCAGCAAACGGACAGGATACCGCGATGAGCAGTTCTTC
-	TRBV28	TRBJ2-5	TRBD2	CATRLGLAGETQYF	TGTGCCACCCGTTTAGGACTAGCGGGAGAGACCCAGTACTTC
-	TRBV28	TRBJ1-4	-	CASRAGDEKLFF	TGTGCCAGCAGGGCGGGGGATGAAAAACTGTTTTTT
-	TRBV25-1	TRBJ1-1	-	CASSTTEGGTEAFF	TGTGCCAGCAGTACAACAGAGGGTGGCACTGAAGCTTTCTTT
-	TRBV6-5	TRBJ2-5	TRBD2	CAGRDSGTGEQYF	TGTGCCGGCCGGGATAGCGGGACTGGGGAGCAGTACTTC
medium-sized	TRBV7-2	TRBJ2-7	-	CASSSYYEQYF	TGTGCCAGCAGCTCTTATTACGAGCAGTACTTC
-	TRBV9	TRBJ2-7	TRBD2	CASSAAGAGVYEQYF	TGTGCCAGCAGCGCAGCGGGAGCGGGTGTGTACGAGCAGTACTTC
-	TRBV28	TRBJ2-7	-	CASSGVAGSSYEQYF	TGTGCCAGCAGTGGCGTGGCGGGAAGCTCCTACGAGCAGTACTTC
-	TRBV6-5	TRBJ1-6	-	CASSYSGASPLHF	TGTGCCAGCAGTTACTCAGGGGCTTCACCCCTCCACTTT
once	TRBV7-9	TRBJ1-5	-	CASSPSGGAQHF	TGTGCCAGCAGCCCATCTGGCGGGGCCCAGCATTTT
-	TRBV6-1	TRBJ2-2	-	CASLRAPGAGELFF	TGTGCCAGCCTCCGGGCCCCAGGCGCAGGGGAGCTGTTTTTT
-	TRBV4-3	TRBJ2-3	TRBD2	CASSQDSGGLASTDTQYF	TGCGCCAGCAGCCAAGATTCCGGTGGACTAGCGTCCACAGATACGCAGTATTTT
-	TRBV28	TRBJ1-5	-	CASSFWQVNQPQHF	TGTGCCAGCAGTTTCTGGCAGGTCAATCAGCCCCAGCATTTT
-	TRBV19	TRBJ2-1	TRBD1	CASMRTGFKNEQFF	TGTGCCAGTATGAGGACAGGGTTTAAAAATGAGCAGTTCTTC
-	TRBV19	TRBJ2-5	TRBD1	CASSGRGQQETQYF	TGTGCCAGTAGTGGCCGGGGACAGCAAGAGACCCAGTACTTC
-	TRBV18	TRBJ1-1	TRBD1	CASSPVTGVGVLTEAFF	TGTGCCAGCTCACCGGTTACAGGGGTGGGAGTGTTAACTGAAGCTTTCTTT
once	TRBV29-1	TRBJ2-5	-	CSVGGLFQETQYF	TGCAGCGTCGGCGGACTGTTCCAAGAGACCCAGTACTTC
many	TRBV15	TRBJ1-5	-	CATSREPISNQPQHF	TGTGCCACCAGCAGGGAACCGATTAGCAATCAGCCCCAGCATTTT
-	TRBV4-3	TRBJ1-3	TRBD1	CASSQFRGDEGNTIYF	TGCGCCAGCAGCCAATTCAGGGGGGACGAGGGAAACACCATATATTTT
medium-sized	TRBV7-9	TRBJ1-2	-	CASSFQGGGANYGYTF	TGTGCCAGCAGCTTCCAGGGCGGGGGAGCGAACTATGGCTACACCTTC
-	TRBV28	TRBJ1-2	-	CASSTPGTRSFNYGYTF	TGTGCCAGCAGTACTCCCGGGACAAGGAGCTTTAACTATGGCTACACCTTC
-	TRBV5-1	TRBJ2-7	-	CASSPSSPYRYEQYF	TGCGCCAGCAGCCCTTCCTCCCCCTATCGGTACGAGCAGTACTTC
-	TRBV28	TRBJ2-7	-	CASNREYEQYF	TGTGCCAGCAACAGGGAATACGAGCAGTACTTC
-	TRBV19	TRBJ2-4	-	CASSSGLAKNIQYF	TGTGCCAGTAGTAGTGGGTTAGCCAAAAACATTCAGTACTTT
few	TRBV28	TRBJ2-7	-	CASSDTQGYEQYF	TGTGCCAGCAGTGACACACAGGGCTACGAGCAGTACTTC